Each of the 12 T cell receptor beta chains below was sequenced from the same sample in a study of T cell clones after liver transplantation. The assay was immunoSEQ multiplex PCR, and TCRdb's table has in-frame clones only and misses some. The sample lists around 6,000 clones; roughly 80% were seen once. The starting material was CD8+ T cells from blood, obtained before liver transplant. Source of these receptors: a human donor who received a liver transplant.

The chain employs TRBV9 and TRBJ2-7; 8 bases fit TRBD2. This CDR3 region has 15 residues. V shed 2 bases and J 2 bases; nucleotides not matched to a gene: 6. Germline V CDR1 and CDR2: SGDLS, YYNGEE. CDR3 in amino acids: CASSVLPGGAYEQYF. As DNA, the CDR3 is TGTGCCAGCAGCGTCTTACCCGGGGGGGCCTACGAGCAGTACTTC.

V is TRBV10-1 and J is TRBJ2-5; 11 nucleotides match TRBD2. There are 16 residues in the CDR3. From germline, CDR1 is WNHNN and CDR2 SYGVQD (reference sequence). V lost 7 bases, J lost 2 bases, and 9 bases stayed unmatched. Here the CDR3 DNA reads TGCGCCAGCATCCCGACTAGCGGGAATTTACAAGAGACCCAGTACTTC. Protein: CASIPTSGNLQETQYF.

The V and J genes are TRBV4-1 and TRBJ1-5; no firm D call. The CDR3 runs 14 residues. Trimming left V 4 bases short and J 2 bases short, with 9 bases between. Germline values: CDR1 MGHRA, CDR2 YSYEKL. CDR3 loop: CASSPVGGNQPQHF. The CDR3 DNA reads TGCGCCAGCAGCCCGGTCGGAGGCAATCAGCCCCAGCATTTT.

V and J are TRBV27 and TRBJ2-2; D not resolved. CDR3 length equals 12 residues. V lost 3 bases to trimming and J lost 7 bases, with 6 bases between them. In germline, CDR1 is MNHEY, CDR2 SMNVEV (reference sequence). The CDR3 DNA is TGTGCCAGCAGTTTGTTGGGCGGGGAGCTGTTTTTT. This sequence encodes CASSLLGGELFF.

The CDR3 sequence: CAWSVMGSAYEQYF. CDR3 nucleotide sequence: TGTGCCTGGAGTGTAATGGGGTCAGCCTACGAGCAGTACTTC. The chain carries TRBV30 and TRBJ2-7; D unclear. The V end lost 0 bases, the J end lost 2 bases, and 11 bases lay between the germline ends. Germline values: CDR1 GTSNPN, CDR2 SVGIG (reference sequence). The CDR3 extends over 14 amino acids.

This chain connects TRBV9 to TRBJ2-7; 10 bases are a match to TRBD2. V was clipped by 4 bases and J by 0 bases; unmatched bases: 10. The length of the CDR3 is 17 residues. The V gene's germline CDR1 is SGDLS and CDR2 YYNGEE. Here the CDR3 DNA reads TGTGCCAGCAGCCCCCACCAAGGACTAGCGGCCTCCTACGAGCAGTACTTC. Translation: CASSPHQGLAASYEQYF.

The chain has TRBV5-5 and TRBJ1-4, with D uncertain. The germline CDR1 and CDR2 sequences are SGHKS and YYEKEE (reference sequence). V was clipped by 4 bases and J by 1 base, with 11 bases between them. The CDR3 is made up of 15 amino acids. The CDR3: CASSHEGGTNEKLFF. CDR3 nucleotides: TGTGCCAGCAGCCACGAAGGCGGAACTAATGAAAAACTGTTTTTT.

The chain employs TRBV5-1 and TRBJ1-1; no definite D call. The CDR3 is 17 amino acids. Germline-derived CDR1 and CDR2 are SGHRS and YFSETQ. V was shortened by 0 bases and J by 0 bases, with 15 bases between the two germline ends. The CDR3, as DNA: TGCGCCAGCAGCTTGGGGCAATCTATTCCAGTGAACACTGAAGCTTTCTTT. Translation gives CASSLGQSIPVNTEAFF.

This chain uses TRBV4-1 with TRBJ2-7; a weak D match, TRBD2 (6 bases). V was shortened by 0 bases and J by 12 bases, with 18 bases between the two germline ends. This CDR3 comprises 14 residues. Germline CDR1 reads MGHRA; CDR2 reads YSYEKL. CDR3 loop: CASSQDPLAAGTYF. The CDR3 DNA sequence: TGCGCCAGCAGCCAAGATCCCCTGGCCGCGGGAACGTACTTC.

The chain joins TRBV6-4 to TRBJ2-1, with D perhaps assigned TRBD1 or TRBD2 (5 bases each). Germline V CDR1 and CDR2: MRHNA, SNTAGT. V lost 0 bases and J 6 bases, leaving 12 bases between the germline ends. There are 15 residues in the CDR3. The CDR3 region has the DNA TGTGCCAGCAGTGACTCGGGAGAGGGGAGCAATGAGCAGTTCTTC. Protein sequence: CASSDSGEGSNEQFF.

The table lists this clone with a count of one. This chain joins TRBV4-1 and TRBJ2-7; unclear D gene. The CDR3 is 16 residues long. The V and J ends lost 1 base and 1 base respectively, with 14 bases between them. Germline lookup yields CDR1 MGHRA and CDR2 YSYEKL. CDR3 region: CASSQVIGSPSYEQYF. The CDR3, as DNA: TGCGCCAGCAGCCAAGTTATAGGCAGCCCATCCTACGAGCAGTACTTC.

The chain joins TRBV9 to TRBJ1-2; D is perhaps TRBD1 (6 bases). Germline lookup yields CDR1 SGDLS and CDR2 YYNGEE. The V and J ends lost 0 bases and 8 bases respectively, with 14 bases between them. This CDR3 comprises 14 residues. The CDR3 sequence is CASSVGAGGGGYTF. The CDR3 DNA follows: TGTGCCAGCAGCGTAGGAGCCGGGGGGGGCGGCTACACCTTC.